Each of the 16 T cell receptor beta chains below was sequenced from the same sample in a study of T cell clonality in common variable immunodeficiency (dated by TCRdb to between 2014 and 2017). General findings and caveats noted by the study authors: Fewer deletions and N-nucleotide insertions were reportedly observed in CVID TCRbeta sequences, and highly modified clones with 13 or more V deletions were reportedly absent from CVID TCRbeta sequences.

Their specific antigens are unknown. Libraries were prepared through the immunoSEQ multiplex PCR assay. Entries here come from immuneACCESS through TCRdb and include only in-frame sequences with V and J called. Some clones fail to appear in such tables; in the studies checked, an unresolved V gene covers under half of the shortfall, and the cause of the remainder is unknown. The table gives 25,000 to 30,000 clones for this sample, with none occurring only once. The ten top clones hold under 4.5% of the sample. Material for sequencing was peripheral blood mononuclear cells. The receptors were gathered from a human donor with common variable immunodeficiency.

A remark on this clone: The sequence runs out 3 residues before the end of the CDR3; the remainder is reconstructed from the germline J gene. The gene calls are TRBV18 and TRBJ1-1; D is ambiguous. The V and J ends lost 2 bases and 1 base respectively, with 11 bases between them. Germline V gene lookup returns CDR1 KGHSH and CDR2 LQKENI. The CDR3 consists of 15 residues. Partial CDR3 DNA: TGTGCCAGCTCACCAGCGGGCCGTACGAACACTGAA. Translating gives CASSPAGRTNTE. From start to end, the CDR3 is CASSPAGRTNTEAFF.

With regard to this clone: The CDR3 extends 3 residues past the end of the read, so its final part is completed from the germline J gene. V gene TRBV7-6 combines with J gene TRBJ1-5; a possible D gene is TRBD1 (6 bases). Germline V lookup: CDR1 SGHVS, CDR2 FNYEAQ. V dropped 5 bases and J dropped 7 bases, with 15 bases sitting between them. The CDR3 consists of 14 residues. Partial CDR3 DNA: TGTGCCAGCAGCCGGACAGTTTTCGGCCAGCCC. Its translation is CASSRTVFGQP. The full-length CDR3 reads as CASSRTVFGQPQHF.

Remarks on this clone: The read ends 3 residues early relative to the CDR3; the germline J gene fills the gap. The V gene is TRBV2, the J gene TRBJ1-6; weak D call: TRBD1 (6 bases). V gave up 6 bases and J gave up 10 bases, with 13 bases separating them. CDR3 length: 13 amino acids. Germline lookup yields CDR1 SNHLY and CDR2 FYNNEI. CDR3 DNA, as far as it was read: TGTGCCAGCAGAACCGAACAGGGATCACCC. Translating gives CASRTEQGSP. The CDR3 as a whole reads CASRTEQGSPLHF.

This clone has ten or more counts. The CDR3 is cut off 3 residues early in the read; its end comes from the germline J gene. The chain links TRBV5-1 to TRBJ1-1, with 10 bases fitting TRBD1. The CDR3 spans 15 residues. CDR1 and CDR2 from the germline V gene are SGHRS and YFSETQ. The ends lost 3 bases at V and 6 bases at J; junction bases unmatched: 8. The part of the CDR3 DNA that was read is TGCGCCAGCAGCTCCGGGACAGGGGATTACGCTGAA. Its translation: CASSSGTGDYAE. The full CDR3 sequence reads CASSSGTGDYAEAFF.

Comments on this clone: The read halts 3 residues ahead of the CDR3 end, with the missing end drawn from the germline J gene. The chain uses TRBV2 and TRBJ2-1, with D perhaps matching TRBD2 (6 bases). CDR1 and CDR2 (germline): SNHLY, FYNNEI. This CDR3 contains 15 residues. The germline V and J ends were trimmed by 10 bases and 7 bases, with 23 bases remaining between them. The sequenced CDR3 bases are TGTGCCACCGCCAGAAGTAATACGGGGGTGAATGAG. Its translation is CATARSNTGVNE. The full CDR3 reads CATARSNTGVNEQFF.

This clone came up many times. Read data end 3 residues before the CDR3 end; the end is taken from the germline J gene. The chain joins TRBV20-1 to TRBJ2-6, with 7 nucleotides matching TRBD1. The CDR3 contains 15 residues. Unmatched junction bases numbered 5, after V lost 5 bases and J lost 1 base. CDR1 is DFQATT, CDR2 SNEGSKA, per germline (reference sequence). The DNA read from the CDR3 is TGCAGTGCTCCCGGGACAGCTTCTGGGGCCAACGTC. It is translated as CSAPGTASGANV. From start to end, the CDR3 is CSAPGTASGANVLTF.

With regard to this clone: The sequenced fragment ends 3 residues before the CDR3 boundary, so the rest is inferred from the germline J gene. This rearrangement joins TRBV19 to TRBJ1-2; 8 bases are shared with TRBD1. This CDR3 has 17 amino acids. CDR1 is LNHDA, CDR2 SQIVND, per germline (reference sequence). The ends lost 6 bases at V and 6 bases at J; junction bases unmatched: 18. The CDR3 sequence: CASSLRISSGGSNGYTF. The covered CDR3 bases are TGTGCCAGTAGCCTCCGTATCTCTTCAGGGGGCTCGAATGGC.

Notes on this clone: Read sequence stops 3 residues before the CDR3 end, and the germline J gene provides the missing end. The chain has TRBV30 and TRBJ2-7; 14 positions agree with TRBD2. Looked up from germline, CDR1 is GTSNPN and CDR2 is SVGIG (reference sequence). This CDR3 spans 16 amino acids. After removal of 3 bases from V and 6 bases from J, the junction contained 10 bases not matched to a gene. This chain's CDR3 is CAWSSRLAGGWGEQYF. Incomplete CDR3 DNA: TGTGCCTGGAGCTCAAGACTAGCGGGAGGGTGGGGCGAG. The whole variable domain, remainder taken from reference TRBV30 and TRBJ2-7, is SQTIHQWPATLVQPVGSPLSLECTVEGTSNPNLYWYRQAAGRGLQLLFYSVGIGQISSEVPQNLSASRPQDRQFILSSKKLLLSDSGFYLCAWSSRLAGGWGEQYFGPGTRLTVT.

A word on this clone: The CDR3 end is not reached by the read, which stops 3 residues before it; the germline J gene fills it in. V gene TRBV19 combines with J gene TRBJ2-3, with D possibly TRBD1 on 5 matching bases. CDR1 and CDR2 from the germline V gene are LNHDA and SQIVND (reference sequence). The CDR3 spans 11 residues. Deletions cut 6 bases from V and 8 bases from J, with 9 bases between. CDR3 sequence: CASSQGATQYF. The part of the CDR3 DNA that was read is TGTGCCAGTAGCCAGGGTGCTACG.

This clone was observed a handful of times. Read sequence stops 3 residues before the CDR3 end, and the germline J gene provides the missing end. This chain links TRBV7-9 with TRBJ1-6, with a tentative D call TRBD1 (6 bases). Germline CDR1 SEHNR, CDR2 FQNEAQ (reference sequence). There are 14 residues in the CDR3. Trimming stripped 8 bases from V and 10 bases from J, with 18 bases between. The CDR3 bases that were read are TGTGCCAGCTCTCCCATTTCAGGGGTCTCACCC. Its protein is CASSPISGVSP. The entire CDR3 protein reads CASSPISGVSPLHF.

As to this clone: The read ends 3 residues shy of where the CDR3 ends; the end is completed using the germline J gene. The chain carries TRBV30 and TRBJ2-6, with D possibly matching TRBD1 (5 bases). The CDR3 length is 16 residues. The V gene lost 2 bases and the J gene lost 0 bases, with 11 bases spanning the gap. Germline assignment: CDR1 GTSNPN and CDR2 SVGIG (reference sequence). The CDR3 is CAWSRQGGSGANVLTF. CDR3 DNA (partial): TGTGCCTGGAGTAGGCAGGGCGGCTCTGGGGCCAACGTC.

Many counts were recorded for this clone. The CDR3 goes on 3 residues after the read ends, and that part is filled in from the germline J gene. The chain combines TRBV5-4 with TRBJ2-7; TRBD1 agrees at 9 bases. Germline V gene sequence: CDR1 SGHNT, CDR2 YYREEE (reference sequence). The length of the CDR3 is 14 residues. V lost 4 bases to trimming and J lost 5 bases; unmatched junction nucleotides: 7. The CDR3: CASSPWTGDDEQYF. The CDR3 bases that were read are TGTGCCAGCAGCCCTTGGACAGGGGACGACGAG.

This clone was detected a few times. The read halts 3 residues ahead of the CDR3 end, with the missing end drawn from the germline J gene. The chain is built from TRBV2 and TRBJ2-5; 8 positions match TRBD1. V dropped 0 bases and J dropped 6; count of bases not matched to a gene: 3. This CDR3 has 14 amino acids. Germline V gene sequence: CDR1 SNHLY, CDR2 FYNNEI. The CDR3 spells CASSEAHRGKTQYF. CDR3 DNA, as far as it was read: TGTGCCAGCAGTGAAGCCCACAGGGGGAAGACC.

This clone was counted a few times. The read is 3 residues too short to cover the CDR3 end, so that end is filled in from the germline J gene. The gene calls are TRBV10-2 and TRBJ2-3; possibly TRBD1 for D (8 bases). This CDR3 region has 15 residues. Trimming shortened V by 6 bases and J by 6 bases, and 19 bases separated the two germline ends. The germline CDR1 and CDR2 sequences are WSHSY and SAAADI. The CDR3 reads CASSRQGTGGDTQYF. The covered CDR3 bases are TGCGCCAGCAGCCGACAGGGGACCGGGGGGGATACG.

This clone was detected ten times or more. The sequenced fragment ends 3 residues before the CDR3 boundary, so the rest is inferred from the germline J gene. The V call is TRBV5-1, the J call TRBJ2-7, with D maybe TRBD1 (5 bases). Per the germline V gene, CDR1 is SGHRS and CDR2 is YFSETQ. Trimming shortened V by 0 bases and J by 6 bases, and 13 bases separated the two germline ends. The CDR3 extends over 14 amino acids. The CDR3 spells CASSLVFRVGEQYF. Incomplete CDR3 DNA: TGCGCCAGCAGCTTGGTCTTCAGGGTGGGCGAG. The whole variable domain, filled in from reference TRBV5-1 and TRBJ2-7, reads KAGVTQTPRYLIKTRGQQVTLSCSPISGHRSVSWYQQTPGQGLQFLFEYFSETQRNKGNFPGRFSGRQFSNSRSEMNVSTLELGDSALYLCASSLVFRVGEQYFGPGTRLTVT.

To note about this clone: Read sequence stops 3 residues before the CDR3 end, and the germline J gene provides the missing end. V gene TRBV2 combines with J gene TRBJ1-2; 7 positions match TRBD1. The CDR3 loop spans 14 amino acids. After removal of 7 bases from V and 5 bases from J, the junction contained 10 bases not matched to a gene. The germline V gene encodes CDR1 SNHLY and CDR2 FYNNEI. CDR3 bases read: TGTGCCAGCATTCGACAGGGCCCATCTTATGGC. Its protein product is CASIRQGPSYG. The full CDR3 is CASIRQGPSYGYTF. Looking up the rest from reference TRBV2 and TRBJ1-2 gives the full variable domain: EPEVTQTPSHQVTQMGQEVILRCVPISNHLYFYWYRQILGQKVEFLVSFYNNEISEKSEIFDDQFSVERPDGSNFTLKIRSTKLEDSAMYFCASIRQGPSYGYTFGSGTRLTVV.